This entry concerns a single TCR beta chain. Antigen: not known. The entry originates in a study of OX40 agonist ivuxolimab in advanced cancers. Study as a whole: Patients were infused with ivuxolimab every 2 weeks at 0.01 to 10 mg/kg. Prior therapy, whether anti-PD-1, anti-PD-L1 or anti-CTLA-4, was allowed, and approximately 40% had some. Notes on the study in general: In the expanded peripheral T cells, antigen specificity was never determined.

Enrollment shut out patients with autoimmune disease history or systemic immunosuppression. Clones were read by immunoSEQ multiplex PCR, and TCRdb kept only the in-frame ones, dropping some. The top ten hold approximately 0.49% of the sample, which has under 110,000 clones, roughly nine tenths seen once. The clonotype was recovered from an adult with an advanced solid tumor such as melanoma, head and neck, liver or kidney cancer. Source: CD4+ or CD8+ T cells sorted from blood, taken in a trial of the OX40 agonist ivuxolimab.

CDR3 coding DNA: TGCGCCAGCAGCTTGAGTGGTACAGGGCCAGGGTACGAGCAGTACTTC. Protein sequence: CASSLSGTGPGYEQYF. The V call is TRBV5-1, the J call TRBJ2-7, with D possibly TRBD1 on 6 matching bases. CDR3 length: 16 amino acids. Trimming shortened V by 1 base and J by 4 bases, and 18 bases separated the two germline ends. CDR1 and CDR2 (germline): SGHRS, YFSETQ.